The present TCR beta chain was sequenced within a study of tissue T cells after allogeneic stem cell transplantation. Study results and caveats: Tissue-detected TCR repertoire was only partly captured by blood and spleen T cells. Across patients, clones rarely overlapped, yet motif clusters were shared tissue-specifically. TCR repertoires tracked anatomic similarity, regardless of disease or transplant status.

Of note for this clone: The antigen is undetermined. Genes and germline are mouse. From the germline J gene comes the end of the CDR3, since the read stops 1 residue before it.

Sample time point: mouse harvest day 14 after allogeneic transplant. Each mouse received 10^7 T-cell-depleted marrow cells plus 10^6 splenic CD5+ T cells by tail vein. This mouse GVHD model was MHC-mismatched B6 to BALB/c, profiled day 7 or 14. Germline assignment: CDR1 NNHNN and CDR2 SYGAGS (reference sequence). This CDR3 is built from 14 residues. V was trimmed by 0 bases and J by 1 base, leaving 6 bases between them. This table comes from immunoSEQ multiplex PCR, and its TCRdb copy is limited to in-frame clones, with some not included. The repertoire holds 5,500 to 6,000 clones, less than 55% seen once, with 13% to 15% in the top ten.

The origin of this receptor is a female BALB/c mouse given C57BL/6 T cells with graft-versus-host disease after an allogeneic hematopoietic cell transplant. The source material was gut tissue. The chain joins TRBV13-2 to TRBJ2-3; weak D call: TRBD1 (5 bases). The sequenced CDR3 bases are TGTGCCAGCGGTGATGCCAGGGGTGCAGAAACGCTGTAT. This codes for CASGDARGAETLY. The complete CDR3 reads CASGDARGAETLYF.